A selection of T cell receptor beta chains follows, all from one sample in a study of T cells after somatic rescue of genetic block. Produced via immunoSEQ multiplex PCR; TCRdb's table is partial and in-frame only. The table includes under 150,000 clones, around nine tenths detected once. What was sequenced was peripheral blood mononuclear cells (PBMCs). All receptors derive from a woman aged 18-29 years. The CDR3 runs from the conserved cysteine through the conserved F or W. D genes are given only for firm matches.

>.|TRBV5-1
CASSLDYRANEQFF
>.|TRBV30
CAWSAQLETQYF
>.|TRBV11-3
CASSLGGVGSEQYF
>.|TRBV25-1
CASSESFTGELFF
>TRBD1|TRBV19
CASSIIPRGPVEQYF
>TRBD1|TRBV19
CASSLHRDRGNQPQHF
>TRBD2|TRBV5-1
CASSLILAGGPNEQFF
>.|TRBV29-1
CSVTYNEQFF
>.|TRBV2
CASSEALRVRTEAFF
>.|TRBV28
CASSLPGIGNTIYF
>TRBD1|TRBV2
CASSLGQYSNQPQHF
>.|TRBV28
CASSSAGVGAEKLFF
>TRBD1|TRBV5-4
CASSSDRERMATEAFF
>.|TRBV21-1
CASSKAKVLRHQPQHF
>TRBD1|TRBV6-1
CASSRQGEGYGYTF
>.|TRBV27
CASSLSGVGNQPQHF
>TRBD2|TRBV9
CASSVGGGRNEQFF
>TRBD2|TRBV6-5
CASSYSTSLNGELFF
>.|TRBV7-2
CASRTQGNTEAFF
>TRBD1|TRBV7-8
CASSFDRGDYGYTF
>.|TRBV30
CAWTRGYPEAFF
>.|TRBV5-4
CASSNYREHYGYTF
>.|TRBV4-3
CASSQDLQVNYGYTF
>TRBD1|TRBV5-1
CASSYSPGTASYEQYF
>.|TRBV18
CASSPGRGENTGELFF
>.|TRBV6-4
CASSDSQRSSYNEQFF
>.|TRBV4-2
CASSQDIRAYEAYEQYF
>TRBD1|TRBV2
CASRERGTGGEAFF
>TRBD1|TRBV2
CASGQGQRNTIYF
>TRBD1|TRBV6-1
CASRLTGNYGYTF
>.|TRBV7-8
CASSLAETNTEAFF
>.|TRBV4-2
CASSQERGPARAFF
>.|TRBV18
CASSSSALNNSPLHF
>TRBD2|TRBV6-5
CASSSLLAGSTGELFF
>.|TRBV4-3
CASSQGPNQPQHF
>.|TRBV6-5
CASSYSTGGPEQFF
>TRBD2|TRBV13
CASSPWTSGGAGDTQYF
>.|TRBV10-2
CASSEIARSTDTQYF
>.|TRBV15
CATSRGEKNTEAFF
>TRBD1|TRBV5-4
CASSGTGSANEKLFF
>TRBD1|TRBV9
CASSVETGVRDTQYF
>.|TRBV27
CASSLNAQGYGYTF